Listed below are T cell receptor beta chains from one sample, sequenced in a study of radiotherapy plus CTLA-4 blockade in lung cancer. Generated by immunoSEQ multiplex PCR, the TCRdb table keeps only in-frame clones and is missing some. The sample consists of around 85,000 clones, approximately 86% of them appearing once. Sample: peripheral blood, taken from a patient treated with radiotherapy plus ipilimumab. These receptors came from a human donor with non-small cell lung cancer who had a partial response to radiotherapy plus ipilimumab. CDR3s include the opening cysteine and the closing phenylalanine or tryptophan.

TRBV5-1	CASSLALGGGPVQNSPLHF
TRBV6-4	CASSEDVSTEAFF
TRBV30	CAGAPPRGAFF
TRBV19	CASSISYYTDEKLFF
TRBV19	CASSVAGRRQFF
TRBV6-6	CASSYSAGKGEAFF
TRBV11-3	CASSREYNEQFF
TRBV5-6	CASSLGWASGRQSHEQFF
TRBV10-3	CAISESSRETQYF
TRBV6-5	CASSPQGYFYEQYF
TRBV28	CASCLGNNQPQHF
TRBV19	CASSMEGGRGPHLYGYTF
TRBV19	CASSSPTSQSTGELFF
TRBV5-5	CASSQLRGDTQYF
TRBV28	CASSLLSQPQHF
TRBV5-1	CASSLGTGINQPQHF
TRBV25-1	CASSPVGGHQPQHF
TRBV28	CASGEGSEKLFF
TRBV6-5	CASSYSGRGPKAFF
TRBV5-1	CASSLSSGGNTEAFF
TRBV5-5	CASSSVVRTSRSGELFF
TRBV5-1	CASSFEDFSYNEQFF
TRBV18	CASSPPLTGTPTYEQYF
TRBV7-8	CASSGLAMDTQYF
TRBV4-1	CASSQVGGRGRGGELFF
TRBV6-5	CASSYDAGSNTGELFF
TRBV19	CASSAPGTSARNEQFF
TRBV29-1	CSVAPSFQETQYF
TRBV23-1	CASSLKPPGQGYQPQHF
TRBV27	CASSLWASGTHNEQFF
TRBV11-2	CASSPGGPMIYGYTF
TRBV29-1	CSVIDTTRGETQYF
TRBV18	CASSLSRDSGNTIYF
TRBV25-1	CASKDSGQGGSRAFF
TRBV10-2	CATAPGQGQPQHF
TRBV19	CASSIRAGAITDTQYF
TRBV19	CASSIRAWSLLETQYF
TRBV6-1	CASSVASGVHNEQFF
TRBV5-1	CASSLDGQFQETQYF
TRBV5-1	CASSPTGSSAYEQYF
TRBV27	CASTLAGGTTDTQYF
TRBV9	CASARGGPGNTIYF
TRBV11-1	CASSPPGGYNEQFF
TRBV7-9	CASSLKGLGMNTEAFF
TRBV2	CASNQGSQPQHF
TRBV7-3	CASSSGDSSGANVLTF